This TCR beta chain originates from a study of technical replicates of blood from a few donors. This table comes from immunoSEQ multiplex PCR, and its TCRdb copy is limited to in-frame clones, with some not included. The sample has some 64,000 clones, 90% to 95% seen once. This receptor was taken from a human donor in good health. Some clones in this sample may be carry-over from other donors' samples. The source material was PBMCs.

As DNA, the CDR3 is TGCGCCAGCAGCCAAGCCCGGGTGGGTATCGATGGCTACACCTTC. This codes for CASSQARVGIDGYTF. V and J are TRBV4-3 and TRBJ1-2; D ambiguous. Germline assignment: CDR1 LGHNA and CDR2 YSLEER. This CDR3 has 15 amino acids. Trimming shortened V by 1 base and J by 6 bases, and 15 bases separated the two germline ends.